One and the same sample provided the 7 T cell receptor beta chains below, sequenced in a study of T cells expressing NK-cell markers. TCRdb re-called the 5' RACE reads, yielding one record per CDR3 amino acid sequence without DNA. Listed are about 410,000 distinct CDR3 sequences; around 10% falls within the top ten. Sequenced sample: blood T cells: a sorted CD56 or NKG2C T cell subset, CD4+ or CD8+ T cells, or bulk PBMC T cells (not recorded which). These receptor sequences come from a woman aged 45-60 years in good health.

CDR3 sequence reads: CASSQENVRGSTDTQYF. The chain recombines TRBV4-2 with TRBJ2-3. This CDR3 contains 17 residues. CDR1 is LGHNA, CDR2 YNFKEQ, per germline.

This chain connects TRBV5-1 to TRBJ2-7; TCRdb's D gene call, TRBD2, goes unchecked for lack of DNA. Germline assignment: CDR1 SGHRS and CDR2 YFSETQ. This CDR3 is 14 amino acids long. CDR3 amino acids: CASSLQGLPYEQYF.

The chain combines TRBV6-5 with TRBJ2-2. The CDR3 loop spans 15 amino acids. In germline, CDR1 is MNHEY, CDR2 SVGAGI. The CDR3 spells CASSYSSGHTGELFF.

The CDR3 region is CSAFLAGSGDTQYF. The chain carries TRBV20-1 and TRBJ2-3; TCRdb indicates TRBD2, and absent DNA this call remains unverified. Germline V gene sequence: CDR1 DFQATT, CDR2 SNEGSKA (reference sequence). The CDR3 covers 14 residues.

The chain combines TRBV5-1 with TRBJ2-7. The CDR3 loop spans 13 amino acids. CDR1 and CDR2 from the germline V gene are SGHRS and YFSETQ. CDR3 sequence: CASSYETSYEQYF.

The V gene is TRBV16, the J gene TRBJ1-6; TCRdb reports TRBD1, a call that lacks DNA to check it against. Germline V lookup: CDR1 KGHSY, CDR2 FQNENV. The CDR3 has 16 amino acids. This CDR3 is CASSQYGGQNNSPLHF. Together with reference TRBV16 and TRBJ1-6, the CDR3 gives the full variable domain: GEEVAQTPKHLVRGEGQKAKLYCAPIKGHSYVFWYQQVLKNEFKFLISFQNENVFDETGMPKERFSAKCLPNSPCSLEIQATKLEDSAVYFCASSQYGGQNNSPLHFGNGTRLTVT.

This chain uses TRBV5-1 with TRBJ2-1; no DNA is available, so the TRBD2 call from TCRdb remains unchecked. CDR1 is SGHRS, CDR2 YFSETQ, per germline. The CDR3 is 13 amino acids. The CDR3 sequence: CASSPGLADEQFF.